One sample yielded the 9 T cell receptor beta chains listed below, sequenced in a study of immune aging and cytomegalovirus after organ transplant. Cells were captured in microwells, and libraries were made with BD Rhapsody targeted mRNA and AbSeq chemistry. One entry per CDR3 protein, called by TCRdb with MiXCR from the single-cell sequencing reads. The profile covers about 21,000 distinct CDR3 sequences, with about a third appearing a single time and less than 30% taken by the ten largest. The antigens of these receptors remain unknown. Indicated time point: five sample-tagged time points from pre-transplant (day -1) to day 368 post-transplant, pooled. The sample here was CMV peptide-activated CD4+ and CD8+ T cells sorted from blood, taken at five time points, pooled. Subset: sorted CD8+CD137+ and CD4+CD154+ T cells after approximately 12 h CMV IE-1 peptide stimulation. These receptors all stem from a female donor who had a heart transplant and CMV viremia.

By share, this clonotype ranks as medium-sized. The V gene is TRBV28, the J gene TRBJ1-5; TRBD1 might be the D (5 bases). V was pared by 8 bases and J by 1 base, with 12 bases between. This CDR3 is 14 amino acids long. Germline CDR1 and CDR2: MDHEN and SYDVKM. The CDR3 sequence: CASCAGGSNQPQHF. In DNA, the CDR3 is TGTGCCAGCTGCGCCGGGGGGAGCAATCAGCCCCAGCATTTT.

V gene TRBV5-4 combines with J gene TRBJ1-2, with unresolved D. The CDR3 loop spans 14 amino acids. The germline V gene has CDR1 SGHNT and CDR2 YYREEE (reference sequence). The V gene lost 1 base and the J gene lost 4 bases, with 11 bases spanning the gap. The CDR3 loop is CASSLWEGIYGYTF. For the CDR3, the DNA is TGTGCCAGCAGCTTGTGGGAAGGAATCTATGGCTACACCTTC. Drawing the rest from reference TRBV5-4 and TRBJ1-2, the complete variable domain is ETGVTQSPTHLIKTRGQQVTLRCSSQSGHNTVSWYQQALGQGPQFIFQYYREEENGRGNFPPRFSGLQFPNYSSELNVNALELDDSALYLCASSLWEGIYGYTFGSGTRLTVV.

This clonotype was recorded a few times. The chain employs TRBV7-2 and TRBJ2-7, with 8 bases aligning to TRBD2. CDR3 size: 16 residues. Germline V CDR1 and CDR2: SGHTA, FQGNSA. V shed 3 bases and J 3 bases; nucleotides not matched to a gene: 10. The CDR3 protein is CASSFGRGGDGYEQYF. For the CDR3, the DNA is TGTGCCAGCAGCTTCGGACGGGGGGGGGATGGCTACGAGCAGTACTTC.

V gene TRBV21-1 combines with J gene TRBJ2-7; the table's D call TRBD1 went unverified against the DNA. TRBV21-1 is a known pseudogene. This CDR3 is built from 14 residues. This CDR3 reads CASSNENGPGRQYF. CDR3 in DNA: TGTGCCAGCAGCAATGAAAACGGGCCGGGGCGGCAGTACTTC.

Of note for this clonotype: In this CDR3 the conserved last residue, phenylalanine or tryptophan, is missing, so a read error is likely. This sequence joins TRBV29-1 and TRBJ2-1; 8 nucleotides align to TRBD2. The CDR3 contains 17 residues. J lost 4 bases, V lost 2 bases, and 13 bases had no gene match. CDR1 SQVTM and CDR2 ANQGSEA come from the germline V gene. CDR3 coding DNA: TGCAGCGTTGAAAAGATCACCGGGACTAGTGGATACAATGAGCAGTTCCTC. Its protein is CSVEKITGTSGYNEQFL.

This clonotype is medium-sized (0.01 to 0.1%) in the sample. The chain is built from TRBV5-5 and TRBJ2-1, with 8 positions matching TRBD2. Germline CDR1 is SGHKS and CDR2 is YYEKEE (reference sequence). The CDR3 consists of 15 residues. V dropped 3 bases and J dropped 7; count of bases not matched to a gene: 9. The CDR3 protein is CASSWTSRDRNEQFF. The CDR3 coding sequence is TGTGCCAGCAGCTGGACTAGCAGAGACAGGAATGAGCAGTTCTTC.

The chain couples TRBV2 to TRBJ2-5, with 8 bases aligning to TRBD2. The CDR3 covers 13 residues. With 8 bases clipped from V and 4 bases from J, the junction kept 6 bases outside the gene matches. Per germline, CDR1 SNHLY and CDR2 FYNNEI. The CDR3 reads CASQLAVRETQYF. The CDR3 DNA follows: TGTGCCAGCCAACTAGCGGTACGAGAGACCCAGTACTTC. Drawing the rest from reference TRBV2 and TRBJ2-5, the complete variable domain is EPEVTQTPSHQVTQMGQEVILRCVPISNHLYFYWYRQILGQKVEFLVSFYNNEISEKSEIFDDQFSVERPDGSNFTLKIRSTKLEDSAMYFCASQLAVRETQYFGPGTRLLVL.

The chain couples TRBV7-8 to TRBJ1-5; 7 nucleotides agree with TRBD1. CDR3 length: 16 amino acids. CDR1 SGHVS and CDR2 FQNEAQ come from the germline V gene. The V and J ends lost 1 base and 1 base, in that order; junction bases with no gene match: 4. The DNA for the CDR3 is TGTGCCAGCAGCTTAGAGGGACAGTACAGCAATCAGCCCCAGCATTTT. Amino acid sequence: CASSLEGQYSNQPQHF.

V usage is TRBV5-1 and J usage is TRBJ2-1, with D hard to call. The germline V gene encodes CDR1 SGHRS and CDR2 YFSETQ. The CDR3 spans 12 residues. Trimming left V 4 bases short and J 5 bases short, with 7 bases between. The CDR3 region is CASSLPDNEQFF. In nucleotides, the CDR3 is TGCGCCAGCAGCCTCCCCGACAATGAGCAGTTCTTC.